This T cell receptor (beta chain) was retrieved from a study of blood T cell repertoires in COVID-19. Study overall: The cDNA or gDNA used as material had been derived from T cells, B-cell-depleted T cells, or PBMCs.

The assay was immunoSEQ multiplex PCR, and TCRdb's table has in-frame clones only and misses some. The sample holds roughly 220,000 clones; about 86% are singletons and the top ten take roughly a tenth. The germline V and J ends were trimmed by 8 bases and 1 base, with 9 bases remaining between them. The CDR3 consists of 14 residues. Germline V gene lookup returns CDR1 MNHEY and CDR2 SVGAGI. The Seattle site enrolled patients during active infection and followed them longitudinally. The sample comprised peripheral blood. This clonotype originated in a woman between 45 and 60 years old with COVID-19, enrolled during active disease. The V call is TRBV6-5, the J call TRBJ2-6; D not resolved. Written as DNA, the CDR3 is TGTGCCAGCTCTGCCCTATCTGGGGCCAACGTCCTGACTTTC. It codes for CASSALSGANVLTF.